This T cell receptor beta chain was identified in a study of cytomegalovirus exposure and HLA in healthy donors. 13 Jbeta primers and 60 Vbeta primers were used for the PCR. Produced via immunoSEQ multiplex PCR; TCRdb's table is partial and in-frame only. Here the sample spans approximately 100,000 clones, around four fifths being singletons. The V segment lost 6 bases and the J segment 5 bases; nucleotides outside the gene matches: 7. The length of the CDR3 is 13 residues. Germline-derived CDR1 and CDR2 are SNHLY and FYNNEI. This clone was counted a single time. The target antigen is unknown. General study points: Both high specificity and high sensitivity reportedly marked the classifier's diagnosis of cytomegalovirus status. Presence/absence analyses assumed roughly uniform sequencing depth across donors.

The clonotype comes from a woman between 40 and 50 years old in good health and CMV-seronegative. The sample comprised PBMCs. The rearrangement links TRBV2 to TRBJ2-7; 7 bases match TRBD1. The CDR3 region is CASRRFGQDEQYF. In DNA form, the CDR3 reads TGTGCCAGCAGGAGATTTGGACAGGACGAGCAGTACTTC. Based on the CDR3 plus reference TRBV2 and TRBJ2-7, the full variable domain is EPEVTQTPSHQVTQMGQEVILRCVPISNHLYFYWYRQILGQKVEFLVSFYNNEISEKSEIFDDQFSVERPDGSNFTLKIRSTKLEDSAMYFCASRRFGQDEQYFGPGTRLTVT.